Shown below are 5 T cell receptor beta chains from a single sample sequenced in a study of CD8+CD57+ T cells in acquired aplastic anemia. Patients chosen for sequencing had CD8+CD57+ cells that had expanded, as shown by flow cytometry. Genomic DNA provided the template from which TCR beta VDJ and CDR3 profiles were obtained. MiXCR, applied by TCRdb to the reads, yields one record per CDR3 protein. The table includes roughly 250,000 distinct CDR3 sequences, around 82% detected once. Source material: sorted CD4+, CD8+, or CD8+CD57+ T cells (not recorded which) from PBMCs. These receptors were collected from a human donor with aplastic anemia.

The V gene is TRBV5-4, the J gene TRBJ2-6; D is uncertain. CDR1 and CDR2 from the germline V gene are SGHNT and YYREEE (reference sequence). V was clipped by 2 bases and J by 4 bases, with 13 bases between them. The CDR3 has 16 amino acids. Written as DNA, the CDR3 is TGTGCCAGCAGCTTTGCGAGTACCTACGGGGCCAACGTCCTGACTTTC. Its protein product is CASSFASTYGANVLTF.

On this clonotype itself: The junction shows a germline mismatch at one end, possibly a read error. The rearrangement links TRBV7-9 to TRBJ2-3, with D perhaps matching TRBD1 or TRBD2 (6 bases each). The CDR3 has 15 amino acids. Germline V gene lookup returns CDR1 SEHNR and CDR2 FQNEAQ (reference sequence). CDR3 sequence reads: CASSFEGHGRDTQYF. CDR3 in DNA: TGTGCCAGCAGCTTTGAGGGACACGGGAGAGATACGCAGTATTTC.

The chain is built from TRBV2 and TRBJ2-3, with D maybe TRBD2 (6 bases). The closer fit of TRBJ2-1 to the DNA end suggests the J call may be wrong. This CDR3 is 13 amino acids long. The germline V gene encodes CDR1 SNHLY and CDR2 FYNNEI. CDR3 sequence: CASSEGGIHTQFF. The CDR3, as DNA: TGTGCCAGCAGTGAAGGCGGGATCCATACGCAGTTCTTC.

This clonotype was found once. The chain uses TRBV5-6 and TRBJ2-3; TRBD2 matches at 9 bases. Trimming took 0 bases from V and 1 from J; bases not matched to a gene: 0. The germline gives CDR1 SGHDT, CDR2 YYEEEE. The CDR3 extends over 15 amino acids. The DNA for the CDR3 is TGTGCCAGCAGCTTGGCTAGCGGGGGCACAGATACGCAGTATTTT. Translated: CASSLASGGTDTQYF. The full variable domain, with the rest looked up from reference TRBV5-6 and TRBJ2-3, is DAGVTQSPTHLIKTRGQQVTLRCSPKSGHDTVSWYQQALGQGPQFIFQYYEEEERQRGNFPDRFSGHQFPNYSSELNVNALLLGDSALYLCASSLASGGTDTQYFGPGTRLTVL.

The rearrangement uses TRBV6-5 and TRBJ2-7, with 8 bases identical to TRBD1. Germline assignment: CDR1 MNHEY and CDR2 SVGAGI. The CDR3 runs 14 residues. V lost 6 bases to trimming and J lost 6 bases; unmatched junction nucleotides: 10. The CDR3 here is CASRGQANLAEQYV. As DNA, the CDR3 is TGTGCCAGCAGGGGACAGGCGAACCTGGCCGAGCAGTACGTC.